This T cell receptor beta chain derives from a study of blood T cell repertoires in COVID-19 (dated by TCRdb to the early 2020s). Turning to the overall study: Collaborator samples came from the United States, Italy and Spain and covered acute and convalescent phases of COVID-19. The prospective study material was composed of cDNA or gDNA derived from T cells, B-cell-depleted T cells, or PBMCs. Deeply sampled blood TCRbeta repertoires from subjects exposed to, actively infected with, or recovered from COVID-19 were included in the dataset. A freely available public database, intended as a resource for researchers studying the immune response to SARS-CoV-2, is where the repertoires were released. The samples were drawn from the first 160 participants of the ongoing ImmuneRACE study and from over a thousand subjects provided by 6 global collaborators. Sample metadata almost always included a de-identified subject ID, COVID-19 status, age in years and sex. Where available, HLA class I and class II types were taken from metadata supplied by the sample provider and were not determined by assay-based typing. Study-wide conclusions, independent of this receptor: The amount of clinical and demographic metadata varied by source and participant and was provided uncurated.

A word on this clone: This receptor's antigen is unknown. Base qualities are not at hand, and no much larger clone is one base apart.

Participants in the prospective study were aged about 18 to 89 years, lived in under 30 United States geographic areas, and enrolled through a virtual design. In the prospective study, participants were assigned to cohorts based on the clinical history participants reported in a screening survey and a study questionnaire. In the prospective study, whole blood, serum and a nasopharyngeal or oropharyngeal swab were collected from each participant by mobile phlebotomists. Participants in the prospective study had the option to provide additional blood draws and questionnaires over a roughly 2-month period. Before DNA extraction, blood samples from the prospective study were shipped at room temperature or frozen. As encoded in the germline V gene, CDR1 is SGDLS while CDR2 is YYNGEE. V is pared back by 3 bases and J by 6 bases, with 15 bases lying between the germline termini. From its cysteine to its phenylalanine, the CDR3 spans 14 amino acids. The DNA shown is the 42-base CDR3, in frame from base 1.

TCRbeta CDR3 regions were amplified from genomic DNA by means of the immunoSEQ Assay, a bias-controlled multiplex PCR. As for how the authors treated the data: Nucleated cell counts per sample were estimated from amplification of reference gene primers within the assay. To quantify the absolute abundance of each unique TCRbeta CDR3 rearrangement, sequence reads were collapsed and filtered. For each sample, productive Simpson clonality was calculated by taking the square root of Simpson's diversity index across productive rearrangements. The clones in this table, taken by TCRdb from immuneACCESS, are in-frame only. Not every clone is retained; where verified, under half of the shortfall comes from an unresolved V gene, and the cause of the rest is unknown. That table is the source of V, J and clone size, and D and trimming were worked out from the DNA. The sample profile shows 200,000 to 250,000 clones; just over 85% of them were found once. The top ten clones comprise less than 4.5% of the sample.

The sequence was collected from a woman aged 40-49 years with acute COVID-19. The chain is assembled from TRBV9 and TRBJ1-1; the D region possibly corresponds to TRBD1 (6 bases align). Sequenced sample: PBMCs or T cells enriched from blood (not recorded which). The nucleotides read TGTGCCAGCAGCGCTGGACAGCTTCAACCTGAAGCTTTCTTT. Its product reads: CASSAGQLQPEAFF.